This T cell receptor beta chain was documented in a study of CD8+ T cells in alopecia areata. cDNA serving as the sequencing template came from extracted, reverse transcribed RNA. Profiling relied on immunoSEQ multiplex PCR, and the TCRdb table lists in-frame clones only, not all of them. The sample has fewer than 40,000 clones, 45% to 65% seen once; the top ten hold over 1.5%. This clone was seen more than once but under ten times. Antigen: not known. For a few of the biomarker-study patients, the CD4+ cells were further sorted so as to obtain CD25+CD127- cells. Sorted out of PBMCs were CD4+ T cells and CD8+ T cells. The V segment lost 3 bases and the J segment 4 bases; nucleotides outside the gene matches: 10. Germline V gene sequence: CDR1 LGHNA, CDR2 YSLEER. This CDR3 is built from 17 residues. General study points: Possibly because of HLA-related factors, TCR sharing was less clear across patients than in mice.

The sequenced sample was CD4+ Tregs sorted from blood. The V gene is TRBV4-3, the J gene TRBJ2-2; TRBD2 aligns across 8 bases. The sequence came from a human donor with alopecia areata. The DNA of the CDR3 is TGCGCCAGCAGCCAGGGTTCAGCGGGAGTCCTCACCGGGGAGCTGTTTTTT. It codes for CASSQGSAGVLTGELFF.